The TCR beta chain described here comes from a study of beta chain features in type 1 diabetes. Study-level results: Whether HLA type influences TCRB rearrangement remained unresolved here. The naive, central memory and Treg TCRB repertoires of patients appeared to be more similar to one another than those of healthy donors.

Every isolated RNA sample was fully reverse transcribed, so sequencing captured expressed TCRB transcripts. The data were produced by immunoSEQ multiplex PCR, yet TCRdb's version contains in-frame clones alone and is incomplete. The table lists 150,000 to 200,000 clones, just over 9% of them singletons. The CDR3 spans 13 residues. Trimming left V 5 bases short and J 2 bases short, with 7 bases between. CDR1 SEHNR and CDR2 FQNEAQ come from the germline V gene (reference sequence). This clone showed up just a few times. As yet, its antigen is unknown. The sequenced sample consisted of central memory CD4+ T cells from blood. The receptor comes from a woman aged 18-29 years in good health. The chain carries TRBV7-9 and TRBJ2-1; D unresolved. CDR3 sequence reads: CASSGDTYNEQFF. CDR3 nucleotide sequence: TGTGCCAGCAGCGGCGACACCTACAATGAGCAGTTCTTC.